This T cell receptor (beta chain) was identified in a study of blood T cell repertoires in COVID-19. For the study at large: Nucleic acid was either cDNA or gDNA, and it came from T cells, B-cell-depleted T cells, or PBMCs.

The CDR3 is 15 residues long. V dropped 4 bases and J dropped 5; count of bases not matched to a gene: 5. Germline V lookup: CDR1 ENHRY, CDR2 SYGVKD. Original processing notes: Estimates of nucleated cell counts were drawn from the amplification of reference gene primers. Libraries were prepared by immunoSEQ multiplex PCR; TCRdb keeps only in-frame clonotypes and omits some of them. The V and J calls and clone size come from that table; D and trimming were worked out from the DNA. The sample lists 110,000 to 150,000 clones; roughly 78% were seen once. Participants reported their clinical history, and cohort assignment relied on those reports. All recovered Cohort 3 donors got two negative PCRs, got clearance, or saw symptom resolution.

The sequenced sample consisted of PBMCs or T cells enriched from blood (not recorded which). The source is a woman between 50 and 59 years old who had recovered from COVID-19. The V and J genes are TRBV10-3 and TRBJ1-5, with TRBD1 matching 10 bases. CDR3 amino acids: CAISGGTGDDQPQHF. The CDR3 nucleotides are TGTGCCATCAGTGGTGGGACAGGGGACGATCAGCCCCAGCATTTT.